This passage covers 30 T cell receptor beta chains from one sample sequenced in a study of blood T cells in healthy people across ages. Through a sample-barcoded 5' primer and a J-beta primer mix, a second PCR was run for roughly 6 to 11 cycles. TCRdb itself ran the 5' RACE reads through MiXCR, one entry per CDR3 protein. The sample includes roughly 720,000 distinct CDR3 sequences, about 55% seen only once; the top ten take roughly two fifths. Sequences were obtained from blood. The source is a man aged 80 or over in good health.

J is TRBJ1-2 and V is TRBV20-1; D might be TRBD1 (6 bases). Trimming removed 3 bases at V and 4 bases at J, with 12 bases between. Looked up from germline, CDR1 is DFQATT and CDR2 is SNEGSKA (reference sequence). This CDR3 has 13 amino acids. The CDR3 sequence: CSARDRLSYGYTF. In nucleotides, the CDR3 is TGCAGTGCTAGGGACAGACTCTCCTATGGCTACACCTTC.

The CDR3, as DNA: TGTGCCAGCAATCCGGGACAGGTCCTTGGGGACACTGAAGCTTTCTTT. Translating gives CASNPGQVLGDTEAFF. This chain links TRBV6-2 or TRBV6-3 with TRBJ1-1; the match to TRBD1 covers 8 bases. Germline CDR1 reads MNHEY; CDR2 reads SVGEGT. After removal of 7 bases from V and 3 bases from J, the junction contained 13 bases not matched to a gene. The CDR3 contains 16 residues.

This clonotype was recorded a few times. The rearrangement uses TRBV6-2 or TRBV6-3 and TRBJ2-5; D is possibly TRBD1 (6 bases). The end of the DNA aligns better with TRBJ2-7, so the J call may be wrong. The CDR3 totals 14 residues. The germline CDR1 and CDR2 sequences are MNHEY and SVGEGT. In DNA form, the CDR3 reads TGTGCCAGCAGTGTCTTCAGGGGTAGCGACGAGCAGTACTTC. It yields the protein CASSVFRGSDEQYF.

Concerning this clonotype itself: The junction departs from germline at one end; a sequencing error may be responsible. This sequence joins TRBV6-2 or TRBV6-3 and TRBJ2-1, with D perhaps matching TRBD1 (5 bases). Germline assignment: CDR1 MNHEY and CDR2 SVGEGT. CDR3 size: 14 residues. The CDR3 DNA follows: TGTGTCAGCAGTGGGCAGGGCAACAACAATGAGCAGTTCTTC. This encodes CVSSGQGNNNEQFF.

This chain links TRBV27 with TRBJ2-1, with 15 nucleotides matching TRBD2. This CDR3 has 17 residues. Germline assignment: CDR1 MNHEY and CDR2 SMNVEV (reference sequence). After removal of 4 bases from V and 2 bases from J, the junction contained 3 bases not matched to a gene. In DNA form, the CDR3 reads TGTGCCAGCAGTTCCCGGACTAGCGGGGGGGCCTACAATGAGCAGTTCTTC. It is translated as CASSSRTSGGAYNEQFF.

The CDR3 reads CSAGGQDVYRDEQYF. The CDR3 coding sequence is TGCAGTGCCGGAGGACAGGACGTGTATCGGGACGAGCAGTACTTC. This sequence joins TRBV20-1 and TRBJ2-4; TRBD1 aligns across 7 bases. The DNA end lines up better with TRBJ2-7; the J call may be wrong. In germline, CDR1 is DFQATT, CDR2 SNEGSKA (reference sequence). This CDR3 comprises 15 residues.

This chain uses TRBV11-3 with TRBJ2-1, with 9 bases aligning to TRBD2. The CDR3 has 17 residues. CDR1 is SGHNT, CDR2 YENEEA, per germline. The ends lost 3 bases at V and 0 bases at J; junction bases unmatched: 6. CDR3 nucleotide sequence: TGTGCCAGCAGCTTTTTAGCGGGAGTTCTCTCCTACAATGAGCAGTTCTTC. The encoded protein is CASSFLAGVLSYNEQFF.

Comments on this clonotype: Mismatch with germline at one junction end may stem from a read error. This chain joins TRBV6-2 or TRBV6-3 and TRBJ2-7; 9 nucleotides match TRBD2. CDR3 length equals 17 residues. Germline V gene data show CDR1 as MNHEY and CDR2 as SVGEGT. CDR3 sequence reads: CASSYGGGSGSVKTQYF. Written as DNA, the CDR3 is TGTGCCAGCAGTTACGGCGGAGGTAGCGGGAGTGTGAAGACCCAGTATTTC.

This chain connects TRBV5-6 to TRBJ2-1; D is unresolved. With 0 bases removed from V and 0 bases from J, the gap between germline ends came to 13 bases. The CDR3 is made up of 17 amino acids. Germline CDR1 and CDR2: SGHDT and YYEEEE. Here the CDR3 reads CASSLEDGSYSYNEQFF. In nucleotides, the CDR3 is TGTGCCAGCAGCTTGGAGGACGGCAGTTACTCCTACAATGAGCAGTTCTTC.

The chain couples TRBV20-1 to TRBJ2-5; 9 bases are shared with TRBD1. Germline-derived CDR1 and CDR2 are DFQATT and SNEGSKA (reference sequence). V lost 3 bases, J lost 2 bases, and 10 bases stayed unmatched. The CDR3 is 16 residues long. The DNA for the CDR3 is TGCAGTGCTAGCCCCGATGGGGGACAGGGACAAGAGACCCAGTACTTC. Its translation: CSASPDGGQGQETQYF.

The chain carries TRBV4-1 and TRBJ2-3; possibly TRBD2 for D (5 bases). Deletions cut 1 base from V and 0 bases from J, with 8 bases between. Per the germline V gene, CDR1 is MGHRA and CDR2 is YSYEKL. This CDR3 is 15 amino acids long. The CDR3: CASSQVGGSTDTQYF. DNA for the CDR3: TGCGCCAGCAGCCAAGTTGGCGGGAGCACAGATACGCAGTATTTT.

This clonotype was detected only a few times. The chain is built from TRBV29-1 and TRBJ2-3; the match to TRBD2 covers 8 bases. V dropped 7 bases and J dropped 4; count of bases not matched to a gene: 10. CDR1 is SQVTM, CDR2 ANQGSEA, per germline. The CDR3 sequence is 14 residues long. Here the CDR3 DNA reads TGCAGCGCCTCACCGGGACTAGTAGCAGATACGCAGTATTTT. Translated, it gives CSASPGLVADTQYF.

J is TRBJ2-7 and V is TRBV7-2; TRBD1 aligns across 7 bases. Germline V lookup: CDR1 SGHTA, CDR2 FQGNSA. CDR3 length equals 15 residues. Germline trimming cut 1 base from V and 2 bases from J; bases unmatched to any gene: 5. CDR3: CASSLDRGSPYEQYF. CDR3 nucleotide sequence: TGTGCCAGCAGCTTAGACAGGGGTAGCCCCTACGAGCAGTACTTC.

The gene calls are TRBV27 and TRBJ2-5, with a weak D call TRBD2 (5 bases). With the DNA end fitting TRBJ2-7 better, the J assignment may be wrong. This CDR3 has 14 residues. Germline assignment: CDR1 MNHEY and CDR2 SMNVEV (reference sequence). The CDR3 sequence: CASSVPGSDYEQYF. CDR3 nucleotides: TGTGCCAGCAGTGTACCGGGGTCCGACTACGAGCAGTACTTC.

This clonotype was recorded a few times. The CDR3 spells CASSVASNSYEQYF. As DNA, the CDR3 is TGTGCCAGCAGCGTAGCGTCAAACTCCTACGAGCAGTACTTC. The chain is built from TRBV9 and TRBJ2-7; D uncertain. The CDR3 has 14 amino acids. CDR1 and CDR2 (germline): SGDLS, YYNGEE. V was cut by 0 bases and J by 0 bases, with 7 bases left in between. Full variable domain (outside the CDR3, taken from reference TRBV9 and TRBJ2-7): DSGVTQTPKHLITATGQRVTLRCSPRSGDLSVYWYQQSLDQGLQFLIQYYNGEERAKGNILERFSAQQFPDLHSELNLSSLELGDSALYFCASSVASNSYEQYFGPGTRLTVT.

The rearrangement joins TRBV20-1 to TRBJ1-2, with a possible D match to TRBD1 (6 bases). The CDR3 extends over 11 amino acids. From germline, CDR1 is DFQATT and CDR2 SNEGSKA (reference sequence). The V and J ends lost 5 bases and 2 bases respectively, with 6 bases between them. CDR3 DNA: TGCAGTGCTGGACAGAACTATGGCTACACCTTC. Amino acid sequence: CSAGQNYGYTF.

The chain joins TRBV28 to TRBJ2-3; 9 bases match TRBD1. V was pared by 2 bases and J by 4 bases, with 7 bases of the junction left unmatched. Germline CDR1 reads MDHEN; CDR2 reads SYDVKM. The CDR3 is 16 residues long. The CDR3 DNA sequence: TGTGCCAGCAGTTTACCCGGGACAGGGAGACCAGATACGCAGTATTTT. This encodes CASSLPGTGRPDTQYF.

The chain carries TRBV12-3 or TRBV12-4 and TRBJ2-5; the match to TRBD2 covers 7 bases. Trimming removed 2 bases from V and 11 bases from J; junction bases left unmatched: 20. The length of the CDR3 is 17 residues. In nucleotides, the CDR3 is TGTGCCAGCAGTTTACGGGGGGTCCTGAGCTCCTACAATGAGCAGTACTTC. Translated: CASSLRGVLSSYNEQYF.

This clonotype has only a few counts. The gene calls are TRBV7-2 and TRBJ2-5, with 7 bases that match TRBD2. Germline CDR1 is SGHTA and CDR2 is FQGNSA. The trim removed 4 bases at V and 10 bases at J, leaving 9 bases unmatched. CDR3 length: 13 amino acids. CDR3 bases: TGTGCCAGCAGCTCCGGACTAGTAGGGAGCCAGTACTTC. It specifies CASSSGLVGSQYF.

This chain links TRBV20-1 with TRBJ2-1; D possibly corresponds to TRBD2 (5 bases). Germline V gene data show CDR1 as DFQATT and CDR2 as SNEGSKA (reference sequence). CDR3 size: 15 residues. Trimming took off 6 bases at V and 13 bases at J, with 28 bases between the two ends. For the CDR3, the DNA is TGCAGTGCAAACGAGGGTTGGGGTCTGGTTGAGACCCAGTTCTTC. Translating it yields CSANEGWGLVETQFF.

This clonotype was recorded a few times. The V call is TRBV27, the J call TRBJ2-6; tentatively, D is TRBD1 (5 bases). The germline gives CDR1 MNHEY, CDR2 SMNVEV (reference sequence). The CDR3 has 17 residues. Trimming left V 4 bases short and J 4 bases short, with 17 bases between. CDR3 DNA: TGTGCCAGCAGTTGGGGCCAGGCTCTAGGCGGGGCCAACGTCCTGACTTTC. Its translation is CASSWGQALGGANVLTF.

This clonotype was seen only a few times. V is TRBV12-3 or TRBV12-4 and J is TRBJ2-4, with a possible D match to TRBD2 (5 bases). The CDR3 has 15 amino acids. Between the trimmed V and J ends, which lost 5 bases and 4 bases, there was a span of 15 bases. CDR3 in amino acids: CASSVTGSQKNIQYF. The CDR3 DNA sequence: TGTGCCAGCAGTGTGACTGGGAGCCAAAAAAACATTCAGTACTTC.

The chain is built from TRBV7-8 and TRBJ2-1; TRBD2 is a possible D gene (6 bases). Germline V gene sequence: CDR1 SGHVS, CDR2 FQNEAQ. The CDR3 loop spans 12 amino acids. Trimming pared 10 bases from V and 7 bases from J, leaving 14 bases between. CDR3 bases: TGTGCCATCCGGGAGCTTGGGAATGAGCAGTTCTTC. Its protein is CAIRELGNEQFF.

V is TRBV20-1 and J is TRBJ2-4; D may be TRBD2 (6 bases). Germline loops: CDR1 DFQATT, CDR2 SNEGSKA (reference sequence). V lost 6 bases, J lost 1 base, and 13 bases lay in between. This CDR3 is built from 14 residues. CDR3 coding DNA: TGCAGTGCGGAGGGGCTCAGGGCCAAAAACATTCAGTACTTC. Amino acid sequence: CSAEGLRAKNIQYF.

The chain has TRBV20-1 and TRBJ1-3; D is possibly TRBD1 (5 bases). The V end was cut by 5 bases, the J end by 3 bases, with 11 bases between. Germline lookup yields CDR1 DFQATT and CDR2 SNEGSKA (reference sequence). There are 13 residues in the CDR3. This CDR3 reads CSAERGDGNTIYF. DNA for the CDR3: TGCAGTGCTGAGCGAGGGGATGGAAACACCATATATTTT.

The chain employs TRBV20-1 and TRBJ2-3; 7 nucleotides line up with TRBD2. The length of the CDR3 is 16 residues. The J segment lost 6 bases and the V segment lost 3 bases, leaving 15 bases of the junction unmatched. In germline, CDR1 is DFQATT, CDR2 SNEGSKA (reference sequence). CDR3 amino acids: CSASQRDPLASDTQYF. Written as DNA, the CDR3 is TGCAGTGCTAGCCAGCGGGACCCCCTTGCGTCGGATACGCAGTATTTT.

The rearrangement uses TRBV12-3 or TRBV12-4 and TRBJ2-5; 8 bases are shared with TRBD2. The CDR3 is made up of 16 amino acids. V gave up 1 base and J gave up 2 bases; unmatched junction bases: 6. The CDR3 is CASSLVLAGYQETQYF. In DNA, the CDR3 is TGTGCCAGCAGTTTAGTCCTAGCGGGTTATCAAGAGACCCAGTACTTC.

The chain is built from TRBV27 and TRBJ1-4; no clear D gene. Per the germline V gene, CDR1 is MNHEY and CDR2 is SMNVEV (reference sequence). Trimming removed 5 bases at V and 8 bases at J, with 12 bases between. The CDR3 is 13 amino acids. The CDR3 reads CASSPLTREKLFF. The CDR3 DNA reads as TGTGCCAGCAGTCCATTGACGCGGGAAAAACTGTTTTTT.

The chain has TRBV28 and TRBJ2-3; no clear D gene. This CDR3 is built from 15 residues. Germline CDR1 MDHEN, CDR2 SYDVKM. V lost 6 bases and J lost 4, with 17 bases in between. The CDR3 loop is CASSLDPGLPDTQYF. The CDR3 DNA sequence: TGTGCCAGCAGCCTGGACCCCGGTCTCCCAGATACGCAGTATTTT. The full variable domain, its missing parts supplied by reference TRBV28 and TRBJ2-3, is DVKVTQSSRYLVKRTGEKVFLECVQDMDHENMFWYRQDPGLGLRLIYFSYDVKMKEKGDIPEGYSVSREKKERFSLILESASTNQTSMYLCASSLDPGLPDTQYFGPGTRLTVL.

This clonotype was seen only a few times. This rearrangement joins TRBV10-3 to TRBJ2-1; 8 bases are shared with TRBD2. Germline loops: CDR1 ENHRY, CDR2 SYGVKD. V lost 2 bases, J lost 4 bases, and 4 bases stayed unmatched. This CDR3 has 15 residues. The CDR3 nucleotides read TGTGCCATCAGTGAGAGGGGACTAGGATACAATGAGCAGTTCTTC. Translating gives CAISERGLGYNEQFF.